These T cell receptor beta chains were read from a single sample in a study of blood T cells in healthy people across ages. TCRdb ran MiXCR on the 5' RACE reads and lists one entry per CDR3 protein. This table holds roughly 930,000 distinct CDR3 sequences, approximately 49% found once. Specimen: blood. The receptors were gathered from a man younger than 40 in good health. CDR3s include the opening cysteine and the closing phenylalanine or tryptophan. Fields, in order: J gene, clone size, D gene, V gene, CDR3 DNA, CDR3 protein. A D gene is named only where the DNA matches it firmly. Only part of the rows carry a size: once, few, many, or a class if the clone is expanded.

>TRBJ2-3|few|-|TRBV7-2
TGTGCCAGCAGCCGGGGCGGGATCTGGAGCACAGATACGCAGTATTTT
CASSRGGIWSTDTQYF
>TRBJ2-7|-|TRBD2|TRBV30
TGTGCCTGGAGTAGGGTTAGCGGGGGTTTCGAGCAGTACTTC
CAWSRVSGGFEQYF
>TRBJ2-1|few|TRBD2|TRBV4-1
TGCGCCAGCAGCCGGGAAGCGGGGGCAATCTACAATGAGCAGTTCTTC
CASSREAGAIYNEQFF
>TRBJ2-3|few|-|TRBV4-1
TGTGCCAGCAGCCAGATCACAGATACGCAGTATTTT
CASSQITDTQYF
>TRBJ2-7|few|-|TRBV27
TGTGCCAGCAGTTTATTCGCCCACTACGAGCAGTACTTC
CASSLFAHYEQYF
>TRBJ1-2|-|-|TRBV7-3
TGTGCCAGCAGCGAGGGGGTTGGTGGCTATGGCTACACCTTC
CASSEGVGGYGYTF
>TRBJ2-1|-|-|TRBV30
TGTGCCTGGAGTGCGGCCCTCCAATCTGAGCAGTTCTTC
CAWSAALQSEQFF
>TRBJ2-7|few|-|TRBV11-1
TGTGCCAGCAGCCGACAGGCCTACGAGCAGTACTTC
CASSRQAYEQYF
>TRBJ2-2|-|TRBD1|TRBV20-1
TGCAGTGCCTCGGACAGGGGGAGATCGAACACCGGGGAGCTGTTTTTT
CSASDRGRSNTGELFF
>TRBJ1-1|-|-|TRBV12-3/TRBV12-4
TGTGCCAGCAGTTCCCTCCCGACAGCCAACACTGAAGCTTTCTTT
CASSSLPTANTEAFF
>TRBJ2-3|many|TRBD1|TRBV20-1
TGCAGTGCTAGACCCGGGACAGCCAGCACAGATACGCAGTATTTT
CSARPGTASTDTQYF
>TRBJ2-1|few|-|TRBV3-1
TGTGCCAGCAGCCAAGGTGGGGGCCTAAGCGATGAGCAGTTCTTC
CASSQGGGLSDEQFF
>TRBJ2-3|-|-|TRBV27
TGTGCCAGCAGTTTATCCCTGGGGAGGCAGTATTTT
CASSLSLGRQYF
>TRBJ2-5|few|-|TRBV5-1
TGCGCCAGCACTTCTAGGGGGGGCCAAGAGACCCAGTACTTC
CASTSRGGQETQYF
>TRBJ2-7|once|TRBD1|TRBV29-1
TGCAGCGTGGACGAGACAGGGGGCTACGAGCAGTACTTC
CSVDETGGYEQYF
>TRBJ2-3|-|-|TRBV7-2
TGTGCCAGCAGGCGCGACGGGAGCACAGATACGCAGTATTTT
CASRRDGSTDTQYF
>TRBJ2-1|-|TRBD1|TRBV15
TGTGCCACCAGCAGAGAGGGGACAGGGGCTGTGGGGCAGTTCTTC
CATSREGTGAVGQFF
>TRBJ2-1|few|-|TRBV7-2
TGTGCCAGCACCCTCCAGGACGGTTACAATGAGCAGTTCTTC
CASTLQDGYNEQFF
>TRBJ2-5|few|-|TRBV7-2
TGTGCCAGCAGCTCACGACAGGTTCAAAAGACCCAGTACTTC
CASSSRQVQKTQYF
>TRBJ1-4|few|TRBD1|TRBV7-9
TGTGCCAGCAGCGTTACCGGGACAGGGGTGGAAAAACTGTTTTTT
CASSVTGTGVEKLFF
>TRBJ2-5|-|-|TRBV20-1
TGCAGTGCCCCAAAACCGGGACTCCCTTTTGGGACCCAGTACTTC
CSAPKPGLPFGTQYF
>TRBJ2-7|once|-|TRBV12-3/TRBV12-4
TGTGCCAGCAGTCCCCAGATGAGCTCCTACGAGCAGTACTTC
CASSPQMSSYEQYF
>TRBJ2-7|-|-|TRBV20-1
TGCAGTGCTAGACTCCAGGGAACCTACGAGCAGTACTTC
CSARLQGTYEQYF
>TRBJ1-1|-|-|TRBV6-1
TGTGCCAGCAGTGAAACTACAGGGAGGGGGACTGAAGCTTTCTTT
CASSETTGRGTEAFF
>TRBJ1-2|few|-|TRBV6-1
TGTGCCAGCACCGGGGGCTTATCTAACTATGGCTACACCTTC
CASTGGLSNYGYTF
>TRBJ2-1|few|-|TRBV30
TGTGCCTGGAGGGGTAGGGGAAACAATCTGGCCGAGCAGTTCTTC
CAWRGRGNNLAEQFF
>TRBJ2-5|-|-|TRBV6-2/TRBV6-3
TGTGCCAGCAGACAGGAACGCCAGTACTTC
CASRQERQYF
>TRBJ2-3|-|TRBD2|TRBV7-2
TGTGCCAGTGCCGGGACTAGCGGTACAGATACGCAGTATTTT
CASAGTSGTDTQYF
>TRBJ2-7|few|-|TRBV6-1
TGTGCCAGCAGTGAAGCGTCGGGGCTCGCCTACGAGCAGTACTTC
CASSEASGLAYEQYF
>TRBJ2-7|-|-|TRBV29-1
TGCAGCGTTGAAGGGGAGAATCTTGGCGAGCAGTACTTC
CSVEGENLGEQYF
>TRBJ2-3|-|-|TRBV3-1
TGTGCCAGCAGCCAAGATAGAAGTAGAGGCTTGTATACGCAGTATTTT
CASSQDRSRGLYTQYF
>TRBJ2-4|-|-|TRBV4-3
TGCGCCAGCCCGACACCTTTAGCCAAAAACATTCAGTACTTC
CASPTPLAKNIQYF
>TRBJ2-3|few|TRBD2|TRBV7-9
TGTGCCAGCAGCTTAGAGACTAGCGGCACAGATACGCAGTATTTT
CASSLETSGTDTQYF
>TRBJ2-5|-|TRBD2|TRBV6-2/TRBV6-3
TGTGCCAGCAGCGGACTAGCGGGGTTGTCCTACGGGCAGTACTTC
CASSGLAGLSYGQYF
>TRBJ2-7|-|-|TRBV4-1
TGCGCCAGCAGCCAAGAGATTTACACAGGGATCATGGATTCCTCCTACGAGCAGTACTTC
CASSQEIYTGIMDSSYEQYF
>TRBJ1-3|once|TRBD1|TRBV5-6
TGTGCCAGCAGCTGGGGGACAGGCCGAAACACCATATATTTT
CASSWGTGRNTIYF
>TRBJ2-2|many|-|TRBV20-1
TGCAGTGCTAGTACGGGGACCGGGGAGCTGTTTTTT
CSASTGTGELFF
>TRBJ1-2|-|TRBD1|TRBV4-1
TGCGCCAGCAGCCAAGATCGTCTCAGGGGGTTGGGTGGCTACACCTTC
CASSQDRLRGLGGYTF
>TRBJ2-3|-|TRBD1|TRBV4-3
TGCGCCAGCAGGCGACAGGGGGCAACGGATGCGCAGTATTTT
CASRRQGATDAQYF
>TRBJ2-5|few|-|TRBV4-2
TGTGCCAGCAGCCAAGGGGTTAGCGCGGAGCGGGAGACCCAGTACTTC
CASSQGVSAERETQYF
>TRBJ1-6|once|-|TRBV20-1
TGCAGTGCTAGAGATGCGGGGGTGGGTTCACCCCTCCACTTT
CSARDAGVGSPLHF
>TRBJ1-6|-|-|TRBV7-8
TGTGCCAGCAGCTTGGTCTTCGGACGGATAAGTGGTTCACCCCTCCACTTT
CASSLVFGRISGSPLHF
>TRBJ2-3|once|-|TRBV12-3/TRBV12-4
TGTGCCAGCAGATTAGGGACCGAGCTGAATACGCAGTATTTT
CASRLGTELNTQYF
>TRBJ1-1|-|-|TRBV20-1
TGCAGTGCTAGGGATGCAGGGAAGCGCGCTGAAGCTTTCTTT
CSARDAGKRAEAFF
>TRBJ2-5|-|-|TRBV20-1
TGCAGTGCTCACGGGGGTAACGAGGGAGAGACCCAGTACTTC
CSAHGGNEGETQYF
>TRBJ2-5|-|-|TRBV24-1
TGTGCCACCAGTCCGGACACACAAGAGACCCAGTACTTC
CATSPDTQETQYF